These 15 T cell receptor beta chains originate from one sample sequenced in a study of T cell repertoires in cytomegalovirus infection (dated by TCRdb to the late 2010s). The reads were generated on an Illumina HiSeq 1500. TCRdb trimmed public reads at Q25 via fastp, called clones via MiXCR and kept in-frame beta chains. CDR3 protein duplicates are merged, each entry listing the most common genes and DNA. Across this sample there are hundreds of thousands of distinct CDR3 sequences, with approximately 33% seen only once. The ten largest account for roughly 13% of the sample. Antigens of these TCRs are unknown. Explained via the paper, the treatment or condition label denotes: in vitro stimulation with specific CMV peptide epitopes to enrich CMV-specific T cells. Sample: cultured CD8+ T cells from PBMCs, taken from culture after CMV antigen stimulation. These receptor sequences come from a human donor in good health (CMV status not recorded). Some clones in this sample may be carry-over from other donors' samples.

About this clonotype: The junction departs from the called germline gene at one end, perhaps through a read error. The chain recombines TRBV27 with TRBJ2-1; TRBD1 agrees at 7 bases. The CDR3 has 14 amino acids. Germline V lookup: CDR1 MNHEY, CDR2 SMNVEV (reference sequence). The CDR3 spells CAGSPTPTGNEQFF. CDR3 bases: TGTGCCGGCAGTCCTACACCGACAGGGAATGAGCAGTTCTTC.

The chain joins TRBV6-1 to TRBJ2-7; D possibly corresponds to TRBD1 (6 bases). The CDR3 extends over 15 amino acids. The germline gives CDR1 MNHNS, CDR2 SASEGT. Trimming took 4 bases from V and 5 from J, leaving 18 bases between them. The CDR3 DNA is TGTGCCAGCAGTGCCGGGTCAGGGGCCGGACACGAGCAGTACTTC. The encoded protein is CASSAGSGAGHEQYF.

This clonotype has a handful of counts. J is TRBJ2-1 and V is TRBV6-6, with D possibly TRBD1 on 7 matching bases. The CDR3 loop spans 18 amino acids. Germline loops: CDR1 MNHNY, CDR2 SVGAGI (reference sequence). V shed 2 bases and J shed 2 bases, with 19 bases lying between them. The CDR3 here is CASSYVRGARGTYNEQFF. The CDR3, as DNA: TGTGCCAGCAGTTACGTTAGGGGGGCCAGGGGGACCTACAATGAGCAGTTCTTC.

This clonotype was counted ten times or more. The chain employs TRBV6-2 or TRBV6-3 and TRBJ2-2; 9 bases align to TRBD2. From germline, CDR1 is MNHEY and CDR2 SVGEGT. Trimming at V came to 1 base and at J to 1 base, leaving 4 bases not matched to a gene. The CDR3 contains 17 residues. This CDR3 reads CASSYFLAGLNTGELFF. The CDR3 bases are TGTGCCAGCAGTTACTTCCTAGCGGGGTTGAACACCGGGGAGCTGTTTTTT.

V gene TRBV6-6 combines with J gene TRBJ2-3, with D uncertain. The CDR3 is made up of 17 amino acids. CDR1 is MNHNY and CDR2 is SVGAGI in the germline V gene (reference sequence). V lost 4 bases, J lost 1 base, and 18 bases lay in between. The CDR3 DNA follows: TGTGCCAGCAGTTCCCCATATTTGTCTGTGGGCACAGATACGCAGTATTTT. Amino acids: CASSSPYLSVGTDTQYF.

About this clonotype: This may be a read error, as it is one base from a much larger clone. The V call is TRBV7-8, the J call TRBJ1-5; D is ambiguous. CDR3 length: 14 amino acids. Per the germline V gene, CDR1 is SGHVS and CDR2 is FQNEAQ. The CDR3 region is CASSNRTAFQPKHF. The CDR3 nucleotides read TGTGCCAGCAGCAATCGGACCGCCTTTCAGCCCAAGCATTTT. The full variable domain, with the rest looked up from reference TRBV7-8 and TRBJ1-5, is GAGVSQSPRYKVAKRGQDVALRCDPISGHVSLFWYQQALGQGPEFLTYFQNEAQLDKSGLPSDRFFAERPEGSVSTLKIQRTQQEDSAVYLCASSNRTAFQPKHFGDGTRLSIL.

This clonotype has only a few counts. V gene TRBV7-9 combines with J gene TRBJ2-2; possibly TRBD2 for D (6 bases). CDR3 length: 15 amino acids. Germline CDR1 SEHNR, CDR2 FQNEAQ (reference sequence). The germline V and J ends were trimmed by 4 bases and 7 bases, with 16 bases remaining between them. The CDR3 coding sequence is TGTGCCAGCAGCTCCGGGACTCCCACGGGCGGGGAGCTGTTTTTT. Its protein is CASSSGTPTGGELFF.

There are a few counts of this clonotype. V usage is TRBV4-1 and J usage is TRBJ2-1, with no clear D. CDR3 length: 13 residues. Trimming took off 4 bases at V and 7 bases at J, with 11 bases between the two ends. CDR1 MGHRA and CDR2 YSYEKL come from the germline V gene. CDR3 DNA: TGCGCCAGCAGCCCCCGACGCGAGAATGAGCAGTTCTTC. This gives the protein CASSPRRENEQFF.

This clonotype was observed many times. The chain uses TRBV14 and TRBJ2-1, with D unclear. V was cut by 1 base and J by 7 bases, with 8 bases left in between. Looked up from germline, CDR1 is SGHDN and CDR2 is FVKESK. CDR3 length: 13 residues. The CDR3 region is CASSQGLRNEQFF. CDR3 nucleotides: TGTGCCAGCAGCCAAGGTCTCAGGAATGAGCAGTTCTTC.

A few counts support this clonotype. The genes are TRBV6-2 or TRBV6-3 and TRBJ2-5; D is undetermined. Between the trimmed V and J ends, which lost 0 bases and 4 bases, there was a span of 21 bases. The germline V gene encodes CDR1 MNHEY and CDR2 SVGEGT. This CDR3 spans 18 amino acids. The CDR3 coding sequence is TGTGCCAGCAGTTACTCGTCGGACCTCCTAGAGCTGGGAGAGACCCAGTACTTC. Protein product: CASSYSSDLLELGETQYF.

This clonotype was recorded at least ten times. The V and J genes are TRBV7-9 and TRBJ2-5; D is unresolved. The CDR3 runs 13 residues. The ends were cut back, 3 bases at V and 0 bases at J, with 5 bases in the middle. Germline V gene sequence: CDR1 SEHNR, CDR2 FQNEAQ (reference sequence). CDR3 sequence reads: CASSLGNQETQYF. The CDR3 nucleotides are TGTGCCAGCAGCTTGGGCAACCAAGAGACCCAGTACTTC.

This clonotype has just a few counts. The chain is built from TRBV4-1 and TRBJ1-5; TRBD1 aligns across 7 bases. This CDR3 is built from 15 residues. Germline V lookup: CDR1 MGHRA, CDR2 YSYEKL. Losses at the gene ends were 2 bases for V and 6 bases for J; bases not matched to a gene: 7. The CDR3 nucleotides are TGCGCCAGCAGCCAACATCTAGGGGGCACTCAGCCCCAGCATTTT. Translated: CASSQHLGGTQPQHF.

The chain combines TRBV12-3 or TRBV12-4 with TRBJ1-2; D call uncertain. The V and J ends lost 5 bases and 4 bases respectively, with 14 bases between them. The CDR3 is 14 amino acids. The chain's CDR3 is CASSPPLVGYGYTF. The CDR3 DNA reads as TGTGCCAGCAGTCCTCCTCTGGTTGGCTATGGCTACACCTTC.

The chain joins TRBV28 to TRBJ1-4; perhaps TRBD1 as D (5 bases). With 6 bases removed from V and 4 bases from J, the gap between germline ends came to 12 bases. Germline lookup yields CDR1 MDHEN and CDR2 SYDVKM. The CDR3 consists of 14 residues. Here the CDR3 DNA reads TGTGCCAGCAGCCCGACAGAAAGTAATGAAAAACTGTTTTTT. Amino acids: CASSPTESNEKLFF.

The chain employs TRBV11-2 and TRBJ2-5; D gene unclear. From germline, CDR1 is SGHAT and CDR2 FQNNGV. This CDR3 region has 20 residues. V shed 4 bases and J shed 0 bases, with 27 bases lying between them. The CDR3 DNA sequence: TGTGCCAGCAGCTCCCTGAACGCGGAAGAAAATTGGGTGTACCAAGAGACCCAGTACTTC. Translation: CASSSLNAEENWVYQETQYF.